This T cell receptor (beta chain) was found in a study of CD8 T cells in ankylosing spondylitis. Molecular-barcoded quantitative 5'-RACE produced these TCR beta libraries. TCRdb passed the 5' RACE reads through MiXCR, listing each CDR3 protein once. This sample yields some 200,000 distinct CDR3 sequences, of which 15% to 20% are seen a single time; roughly 4% belongs to the top ten. The CDR3 spans 17 residues. V lost 0 bases and J 3 bases, leaving 15 bases between the germline ends. Germline CDR1 reads SGHTA; CDR2 reads FQGNSA. Sequencing was performed on blood, either unsorted or a sorted T cell fraction (not recorded which). This clonotype was sampled from a male donor aged 5 to 29 with ankylosing spondylitis or in good health (not recorded which). The V and J genes are TRBV7-2 and TRBJ2-1; D is ambiguous. CDR3 sequence: CASSLAVGHGSYNEQFF. The DNA for the CDR3 is TGTGCCAGCAGCTTAGCAGTAGGGCACGGAAGCTACAATGAGCAGTTCTTC.